A single sample is the source of the 8 T cell receptor beta chains below, sequenced in a study of blood T cell repertoires in COVID-19. Libraries were prepared by immunoSEQ multiplex PCR; TCRdb keeps only in-frame clonotypes and omits some of them. The table records roughly 170,000 clones, approximately 87% of them present only once. Material for sequencing was peripheral blood. These receptors all come from a man aged 70 or older with active or convalescent COVID-19.

The chain uses TRBV28 and TRBJ2-7, with D perhaps TRBD1 (6 bases). The CDR3 sequence is 12 residues long. V was clipped by 6 bases and J by 2 bases, with 8 bases between them. The germline V gene has CDR1 MDHEN and CDR2 SYDVKM. Here the CDR3 DNA reads TGTGCCAGCAGACAGGGCCCCTACGAGCAGTACTTC. Its protein product is CASRQGPYEQYF.

This chain links TRBV5-1 with TRBJ2-7; the match to TRBD1 covers 11 bases. This CDR3 contains 17 residues. The ends lost 1 base at V and 1 base at J; junction bases unmatched: 7. The germline gives CDR1 SGHRS, CDR2 YFSETQ. The CDR3 is CASSLRPGQGASYEQYF. In DNA, the CDR3 is TGCGCCAGCAGCTTGAGGCCCGGACAGGGGGCGTCCTACGAGCAGTACTTC.

The V call is TRBV12-3 or TRBV12-4, the J call TRBJ2-3, with a weak D call TRBD2 (7 bases). The length of the CDR3 is 13 residues. V dropped 1 base and J dropped 7 bases, with 9 bases sitting between them. CDR3 in amino acids: CASSLGGGHTQYF. CDR3 bases: TGTGCCAGCAGTTTAGGGGGGGGCCATACGCAGTATTTT.

This chain links TRBV7-8 with TRBJ1-4; no reliable D call. This CDR3 comprises 14 residues. Trimming pared 2 bases from V and 3 bases from J, leaving 7 bases between. Germline CDR1 and CDR2: SGHVS and FQNEAQ. DNA of the CDR3: TGTGCCAGCAGCTTAACCGCAGCTAATGAAAAACTGTTTTTT. It specifies CASSLTAANEKLFF.

The chain couples TRBV7-9 to TRBJ2-5; D remains ambiguous. The CDR3 is made up of 15 amino acids. The V gene's germline CDR1 is SEHNR and CDR2 FQNEAQ (reference sequence). Trimming shortened V by 2 bases and J by 3 bases, and 13 bases separated the two germline ends. The CDR3: CASSLIRQDKETQYF. CDR3 sequence (DNA): TGTGCCAGCAGCTTAATAAGGCAGGATAAAGAGACCCAGTACTTC.

The CDR3 sequence: CASSKLTGTGTYEQYF. In DNA, the CDR3 is TGTGCCAGCTCAAAGTTGACCGGGACAGGGACCTACGAGCAGTACTTC. The rearrangement uses TRBV18 and TRBJ2-7, with 9 bases lining up with TRBD1. Germline V gene lookup returns CDR1 KGHSH and CDR2 LQKENI. This CDR3 has 16 amino acids. With V trimmed by 5 bases and J by 2 bases, 10 bases remained unmatched.

The chain combines TRBV5-4 with TRBJ1-5; TRBD1 aligns across 11 bases. CDR3 size: 14 residues. Per germline, CDR1 SGHNT and CDR2 YYREEE (reference sequence). J gave up 7 bases and V 3 bases, and 3 bases lay outside the gene matches. CDR3 region: CASSSGTGGQPQHF. CDR3 DNA: TGTGCCAGCAGCTCCGGGACAGGGGGACAGCCCCAGCATTTT.

The gene calls are TRBV9 and TRBJ1-2; no clear D. Deletions cut 2 bases from V and 4 bases from J, with 9 bases between. The CDR3 is made up of 13 amino acids. Germline-derived CDR1 and CDR2 are SGDLS and YYNGEE. CDR3 DNA sequence: TGTGCCAGCAGCGTTTACGGGAGCTATGGCTACACCTTC. Amino acid sequence: CASSVYGSYGYTF.